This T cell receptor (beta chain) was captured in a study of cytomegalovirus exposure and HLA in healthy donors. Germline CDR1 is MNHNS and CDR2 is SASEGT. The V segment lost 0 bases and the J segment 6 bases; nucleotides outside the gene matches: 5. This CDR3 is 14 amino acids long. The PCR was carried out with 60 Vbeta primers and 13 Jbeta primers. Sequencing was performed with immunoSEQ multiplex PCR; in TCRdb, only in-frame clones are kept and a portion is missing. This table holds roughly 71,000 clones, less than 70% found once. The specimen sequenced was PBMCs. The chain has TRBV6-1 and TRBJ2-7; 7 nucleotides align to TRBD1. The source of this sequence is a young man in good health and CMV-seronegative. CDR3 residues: CASSEATGDVEQYF. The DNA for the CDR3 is TGTGCCAGCAGTGAAGCAACAGGGGATGTCGAGCAGTACTTC.